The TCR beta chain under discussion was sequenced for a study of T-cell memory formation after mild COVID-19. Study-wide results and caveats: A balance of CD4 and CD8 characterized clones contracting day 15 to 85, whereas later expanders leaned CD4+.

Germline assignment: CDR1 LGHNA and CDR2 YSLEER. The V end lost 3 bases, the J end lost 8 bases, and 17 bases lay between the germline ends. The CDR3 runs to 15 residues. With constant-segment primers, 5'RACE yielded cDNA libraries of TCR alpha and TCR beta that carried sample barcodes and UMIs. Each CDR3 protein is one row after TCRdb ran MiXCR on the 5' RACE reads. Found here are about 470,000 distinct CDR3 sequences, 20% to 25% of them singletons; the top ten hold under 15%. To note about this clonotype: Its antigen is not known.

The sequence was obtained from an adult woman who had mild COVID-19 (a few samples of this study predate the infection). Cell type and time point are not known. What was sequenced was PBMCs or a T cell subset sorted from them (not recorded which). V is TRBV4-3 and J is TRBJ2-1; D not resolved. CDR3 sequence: CASSQINRSEDEQFF. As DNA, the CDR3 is TGCGCCAGCAGCCAGATAAATCGGAGCGAGGATGAGCAGTTCTTC.